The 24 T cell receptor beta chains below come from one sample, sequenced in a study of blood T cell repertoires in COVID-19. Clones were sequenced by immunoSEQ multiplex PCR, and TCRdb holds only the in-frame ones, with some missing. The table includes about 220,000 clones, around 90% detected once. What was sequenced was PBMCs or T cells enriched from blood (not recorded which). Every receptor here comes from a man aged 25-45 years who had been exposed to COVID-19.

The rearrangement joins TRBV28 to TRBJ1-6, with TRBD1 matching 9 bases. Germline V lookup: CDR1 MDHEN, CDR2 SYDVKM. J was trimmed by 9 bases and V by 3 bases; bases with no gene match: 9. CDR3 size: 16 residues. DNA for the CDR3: TGTGCCAGCAGTTTTATTTGGGGACAGGGAACTTCACCCCTCCACTTT. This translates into CASSFIWGQGTSPLHF. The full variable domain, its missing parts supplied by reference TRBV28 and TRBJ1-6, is DVKVTQSSRYLVKRTGEKVFLECVQDMDHENMFWYRQDPGLGLRLIYFSYDVKMKEKGDIPEGYSVSREKKERFSLILESASTNQTSMYLCASSFIWGQGTSPLHFGNGTRLTVT.

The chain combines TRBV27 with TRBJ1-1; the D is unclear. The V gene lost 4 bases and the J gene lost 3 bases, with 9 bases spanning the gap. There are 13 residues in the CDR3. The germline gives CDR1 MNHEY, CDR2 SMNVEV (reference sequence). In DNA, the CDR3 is TGTGCCAGCAGTTACCGAGCCGACACTGAAGCTTTCTTT. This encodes CASSYRADTEAFF.

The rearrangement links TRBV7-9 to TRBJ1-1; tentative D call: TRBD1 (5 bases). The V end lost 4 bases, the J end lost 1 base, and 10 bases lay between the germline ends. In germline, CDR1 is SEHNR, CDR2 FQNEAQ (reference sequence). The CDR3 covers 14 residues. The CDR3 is CASSSQGQNTEAFF. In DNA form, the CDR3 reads TGTGCCAGCAGCTCTCAGGGCCAGAACACTGAAGCTTTCTTT.

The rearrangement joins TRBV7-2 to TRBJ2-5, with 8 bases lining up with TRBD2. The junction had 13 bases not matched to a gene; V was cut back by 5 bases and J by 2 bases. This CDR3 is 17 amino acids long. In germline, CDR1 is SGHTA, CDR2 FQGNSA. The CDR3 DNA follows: TGTGCCAGCAGCCGCCTGGGAGCGCGGGGGGCTCAAGAGACCCAGTACTTC. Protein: CASSRLGARGAQETQYF.

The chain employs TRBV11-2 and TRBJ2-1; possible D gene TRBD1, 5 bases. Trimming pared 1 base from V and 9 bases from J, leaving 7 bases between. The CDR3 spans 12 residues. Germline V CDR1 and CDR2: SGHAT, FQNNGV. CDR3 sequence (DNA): TGTGCCAGCAGCTTAGGACAGTTTGAGCAGTTCTTC. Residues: CASSLGQFEQFF.

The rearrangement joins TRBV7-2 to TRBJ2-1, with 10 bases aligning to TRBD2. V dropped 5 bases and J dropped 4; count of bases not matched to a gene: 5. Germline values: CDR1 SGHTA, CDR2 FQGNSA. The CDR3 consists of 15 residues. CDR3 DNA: TGTGCCAGCAGCCTTAGCGGGGGGCCTTACAATGAGCAGTTCTTC. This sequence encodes CASSLSGGPYNEQFF. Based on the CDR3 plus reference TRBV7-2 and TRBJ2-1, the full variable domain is GAGVSQSPSNKVTEKGKDVELRCDPISGHTALYWYRQSLGQGLEFLIYFQGNSAPDKSGLPSDRFSAERTGGSVSTLTIQRTQQEDSAVYLCASSLSGGPYNEQFFGPGTRLTVL.

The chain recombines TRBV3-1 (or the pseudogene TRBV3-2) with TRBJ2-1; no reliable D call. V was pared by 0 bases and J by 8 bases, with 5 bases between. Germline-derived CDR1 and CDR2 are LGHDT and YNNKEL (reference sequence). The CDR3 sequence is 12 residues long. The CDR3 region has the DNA TGTGCCAGCAGCCAAGATTACTATGAGCAGTTCTTC. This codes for CASSQDYYEQFF.

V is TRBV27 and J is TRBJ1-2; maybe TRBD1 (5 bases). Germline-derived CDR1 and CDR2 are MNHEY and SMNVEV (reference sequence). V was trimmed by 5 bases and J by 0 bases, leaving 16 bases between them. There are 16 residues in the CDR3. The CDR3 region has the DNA TGTGCCAGCAGTAGGCGGGACCCCGGATCTAACTATGGCTACACCTTC. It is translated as CASSRRDPGSNYGYTF.

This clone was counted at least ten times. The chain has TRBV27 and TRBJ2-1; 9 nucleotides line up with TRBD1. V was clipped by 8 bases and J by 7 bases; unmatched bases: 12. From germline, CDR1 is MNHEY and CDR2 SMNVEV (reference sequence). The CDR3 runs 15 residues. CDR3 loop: CASRWDRANRNEQFF. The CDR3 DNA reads TGTGCCAGCCGGTGGGACAGGGCTAATCGGAATGAGCAGTTCTTC.

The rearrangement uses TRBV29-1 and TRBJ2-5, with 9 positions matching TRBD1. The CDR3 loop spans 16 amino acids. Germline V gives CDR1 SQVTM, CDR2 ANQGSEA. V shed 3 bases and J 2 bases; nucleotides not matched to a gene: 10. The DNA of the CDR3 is TGCAGCGTTGACGGGACAGGGATATCGCTACAAGAGACCCAGTACTTC. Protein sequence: CSVDGTGISLQETQYF.

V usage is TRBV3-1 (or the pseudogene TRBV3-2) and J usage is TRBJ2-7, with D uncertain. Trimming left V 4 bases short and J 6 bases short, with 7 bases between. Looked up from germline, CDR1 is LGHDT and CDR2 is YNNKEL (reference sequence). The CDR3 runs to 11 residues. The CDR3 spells CASSRGSEQYF. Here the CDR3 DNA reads TGTGCCAGCAGCCGAGGTTCCGAGCAGTACTTC.

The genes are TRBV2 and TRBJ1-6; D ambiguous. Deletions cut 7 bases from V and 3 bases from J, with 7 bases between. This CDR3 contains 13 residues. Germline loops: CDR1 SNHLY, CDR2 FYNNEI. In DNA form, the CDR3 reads TGTGCCAGCACGGGAGACTATAATTCACCCCTCCACTTT. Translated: CASTGDYNSPLHF.

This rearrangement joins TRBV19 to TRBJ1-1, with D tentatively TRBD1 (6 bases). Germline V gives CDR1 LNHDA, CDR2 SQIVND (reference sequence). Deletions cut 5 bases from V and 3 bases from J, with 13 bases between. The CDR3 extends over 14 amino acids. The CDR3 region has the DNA TGTGCCAGTAGTCGTCAGGGGTCGGACACTGAAGCTTTCTTT. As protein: CASSRQGSDTEAFF.

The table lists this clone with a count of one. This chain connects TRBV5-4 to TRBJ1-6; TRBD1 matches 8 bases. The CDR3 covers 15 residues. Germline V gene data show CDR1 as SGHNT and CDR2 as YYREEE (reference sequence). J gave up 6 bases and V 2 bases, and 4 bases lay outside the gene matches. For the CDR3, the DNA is TGTGCCAGCAGCTTACAGACAGGGGCTAATTCACCCCTCCACTTT. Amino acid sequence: CASSLQTGANSPLHF.

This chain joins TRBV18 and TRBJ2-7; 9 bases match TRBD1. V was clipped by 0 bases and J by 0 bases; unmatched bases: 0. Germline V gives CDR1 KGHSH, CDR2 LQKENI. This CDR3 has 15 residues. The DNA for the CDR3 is TGTGCCAGCTCACCACCGGGACAGGGCTCCTACGAGCAGTACTTC. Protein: CASSPPGQGSYEQYF.

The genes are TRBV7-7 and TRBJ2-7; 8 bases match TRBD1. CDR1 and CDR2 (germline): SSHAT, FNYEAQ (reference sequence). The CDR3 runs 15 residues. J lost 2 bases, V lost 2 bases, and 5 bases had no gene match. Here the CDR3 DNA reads TGTGCCAGCAGCTTAAGAGACAGGGGTCCCTACGAGCAGTACTTC. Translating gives CASSLRDRGPYEQYF.

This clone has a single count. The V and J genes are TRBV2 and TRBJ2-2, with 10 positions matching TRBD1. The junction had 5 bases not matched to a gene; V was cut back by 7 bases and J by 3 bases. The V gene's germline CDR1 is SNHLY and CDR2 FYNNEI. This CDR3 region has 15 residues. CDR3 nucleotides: TGTGCCAGCACTTCGGACAGGGGGTACACCGGGGAGCTGTTTTTT. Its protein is CASTSDRGYTGELFF.

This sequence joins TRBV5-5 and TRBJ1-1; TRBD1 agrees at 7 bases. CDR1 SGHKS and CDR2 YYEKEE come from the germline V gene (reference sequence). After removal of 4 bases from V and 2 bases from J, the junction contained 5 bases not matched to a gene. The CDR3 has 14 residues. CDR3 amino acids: CASSPRQGNTEAFF. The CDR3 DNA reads TGTGCCAGCAGCCCAAGACAGGGTAACACTGAAGCTTTCTTT.

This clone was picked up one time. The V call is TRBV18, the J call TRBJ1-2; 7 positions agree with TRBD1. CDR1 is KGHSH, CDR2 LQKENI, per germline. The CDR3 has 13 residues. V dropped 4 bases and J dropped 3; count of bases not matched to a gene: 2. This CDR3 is CASSLQGDYGYTF. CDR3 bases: TGTGCCAGCTCACTGCAGGGGGACTATGGCTACACCTTC.

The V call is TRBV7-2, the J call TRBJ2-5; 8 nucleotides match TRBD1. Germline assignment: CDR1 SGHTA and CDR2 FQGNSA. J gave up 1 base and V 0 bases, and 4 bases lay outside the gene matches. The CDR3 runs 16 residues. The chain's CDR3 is CASSLALGQGQETQYF. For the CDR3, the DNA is TGTGCCAGCAGCTTAGCGCTAGGACAGGGCCAAGAGACCCAGTACTTC. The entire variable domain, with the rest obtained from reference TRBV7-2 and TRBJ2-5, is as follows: GAGVSQSPSNKVTEKGKDVELRCDPISGHTALYWYRQSLGQGLEFLIYFQGNSAPDKSGLPSDRFSAERTGGSVSTLTIQRTQQEDSAVYLCASSLALGQGQETQYFGPGTRLLVL.

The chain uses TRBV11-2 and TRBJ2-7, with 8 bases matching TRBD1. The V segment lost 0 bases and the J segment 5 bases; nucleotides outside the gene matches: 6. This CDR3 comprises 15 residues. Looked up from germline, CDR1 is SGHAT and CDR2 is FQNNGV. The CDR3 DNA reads TGTGCCAGCAGCTTAGATCGACAGGGGAAAAACGAGCAGTACTTC. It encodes CASSLDRQGKNEQYF.

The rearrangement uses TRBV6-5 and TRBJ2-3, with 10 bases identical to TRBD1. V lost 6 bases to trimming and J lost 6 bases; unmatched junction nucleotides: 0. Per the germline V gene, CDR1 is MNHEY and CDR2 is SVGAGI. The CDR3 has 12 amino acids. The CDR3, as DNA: TGTGCCAGCAGGGGACAGGGGGATACGCAGTATTTT. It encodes CASRGQGDTQYF.

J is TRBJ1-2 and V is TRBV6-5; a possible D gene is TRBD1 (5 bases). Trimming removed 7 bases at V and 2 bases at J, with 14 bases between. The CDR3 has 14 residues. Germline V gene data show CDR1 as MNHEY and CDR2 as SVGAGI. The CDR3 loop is CASNLQAGNYGYTF. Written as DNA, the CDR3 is TGTGCCAGCAACCTACAGGCAGGGAACTATGGCTACACCTTC.

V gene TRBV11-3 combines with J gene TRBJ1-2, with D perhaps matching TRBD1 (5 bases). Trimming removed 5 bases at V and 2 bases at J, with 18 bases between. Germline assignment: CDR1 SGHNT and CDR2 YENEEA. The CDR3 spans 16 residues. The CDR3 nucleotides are TGTGCCAGCAGCACCCCCGCCCAGGGAACGAACTATGGCTACACCTTC. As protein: CASSTPAQGTNYGYTF.